This T cell receptor (beta chain) was recorded in a study of human CD4 T cells and Enterobacteriaceae. Memory CD4+ T cells were sorted as all CD4+ cells except CD45RA+CCR7+CD95- naive cells, over 95% pure. Before sorting, cells positive for CD8, CD14, CD16, CD56, CD19 or bright CD25 were removed. After removal of 6 bases from V and 4 bases from J, the junction contained 7 bases not matched to a gene. The CDR3 loop spans 14 amino acids. Germline lookup yields CDR1 SGHAT and CDR2 FQNNGV. Deep-level sequencing, detecting one cell in 200,000, covered ex vivo memory CD4+. The repertoire was sequenced with immunoSEQ multiplex PCR; TCRdb's copy has only in-frame clones and lacks some. The table shows some 30,000 clones, with about 80% occurring only once.

The sequenced material came from memory CD4+ T cells from blood. The V and J genes are TRBV11-2 and TRBJ2-7; the match to TRBD2 covers 9 bases. The receptor was isolated from a human donor in good health. CDR3 nucleotide sequence: TGTGCCAGCAGAATACCGGGACTAGCATACGAGCAGTACTTC. It specifies CASRIPGLAYEQYF.